The 13 T cell receptor beta chains below come from one sample, sequenced in a study of T cells in Graves' hyperthyroidism and ophthalmopathy. Template material for amplifying TCR beta CDR3 regions consisted of RNA transcripts. The HTBI primer set was used in a first-round RT-PCR of the TCR CDR3. TCRdb re-analysed the multiplex PCR reads in MiXCR, keeping a single row per CDR3 protein. The sample lists about 510,000 distinct CDR3 sequences; 12% to 15% were seen once. Sequencing used blood. These receptors all come from a woman in her thirties or forties with Graves' hyperthyroidism.

The chain uses TRBV3-1 and TRBJ1-6; D ambiguous. Per the germline V gene, CDR1 is LGHDT and CDR2 is YNNKEL (reference sequence). The CDR3 is 15 amino acids. V was shortened by 0 bases and J by 8 bases, with 11 bases between the two germline ends. The CDR3 DNA reads as TGTGCCAGCAGCCAAGAAAAGAACATTCATTCACCCCTCCACTTT. It encodes CASSQEKNIHSPLHF.

Many counts were recorded for this clonotype. The chain employs TRBV6-1 and TRBJ2-1; 9 bases fit TRBD2. Trimming took 5 bases from V and 13 from J; bases not matched to a gene: 3. Germline CDR1 reads MNHNS; CDR2 reads SASEGT. The length of the CDR3 is 11 residues. CDR3: CASSFSGSQFF. Here the CDR3 DNA reads TGTGCCAGCAGTTTTAGCGGGAGTCAGTTCTTC.

There are many counts of this clonotype. The V and J genes are TRBV28 and TRBJ2-7; 7 bases fit TRBD2. Germline V CDR1 and CDR2: MDHEN, SYDVKM. Trimming cost V 5 bases and J 7 bases; bases outside gene matches: 14. This CDR3 is built from 15 residues. The CDR3 sequence: CASSGDGGRVREQYF. In nucleotides, the CDR3 is TGTGCCAGCAGTGGAGACGGCGGGAGAGTTCGGGAGCAGTACTTC.

This clonotype was observed at least ten times. V gene TRBV6-1 combines with J gene TRBJ2-1; 8 bases fit TRBD2. The germline gives CDR1 MNHNS, CDR2 SASEGT. The CDR3 runs to 14 residues. Losses at the gene ends were 5 bases for V and 7 bases for J; bases not matched to a gene: 7. The CDR3 DNA reads TGTGCCAGCAGTTATAGCGGGGCGCGGAATGAGCAGTTCTTC. This sequence encodes CASSYSGARNEQFF.

Ten or more counts support this clonotype. This sequence joins TRBV20-1 and TRBJ1-5; 10 bases match TRBD1. The V segment lost 3 bases and the J segment 2 bases; nucleotides outside the gene matches: 1. The CDR3 sequence is 14 residues long. Per germline, CDR1 DFQATT and CDR2 SNEGSKA (reference sequence). The CDR3 region is CSASGTGGNQPQHF. The CDR3 bases are TGCAGTGCTAGCGGGACAGGGGGCAATCAGCCCCAGCATTTT.

This clonotype occurred many times. This chain connects TRBV12-3 or TRBV12-4 to TRBJ1-2; D not certain. Trimming stripped 4 bases from V and 0 bases from J, with 12 bases between. The CDR3 is 15 amino acids. The CDR3, as DNA: TGTGCCAGCAGTTCCGGGGTCCGGGCTAACTATGGCTACACCTTC. It translates to CASSSGVRANYGYTF.

This clonotype was seen a handful of times. The chain couples TRBV4-1 to TRBJ1-5; D ambiguous. There are 15 residues in the CDR3. The ends were cut back, 1 base at V and 6 bases at J, with 13 bases in the middle. CDR1 is MGHRA, CDR2 YSYEKL, per germline. This CDR3 reads CASSQGVGSAQPQHF. The CDR3, as DNA: TGCGCCAGCAGCCAAGGGGTAGGTAGCGCTCAGCCCCAGCATTTT.

This clonotype was seen at least ten times. The chain uses TRBV3-1 and TRBJ2-1; 10 bases map to TRBD1. The V gene end was trimmed by 5 bases and the J gene end by 12 bases; junction bases not matched to a gene: 13. The CDR3 has 15 amino acids. Germline V lookup: CDR1 LGHDT, CDR2 YNNKEL (reference sequence). CDR3 bases: TGTGCCAGCAGCTACACCGGGGACAGGGGACGGGGGCAGTTCTTC. Translated: CASSYTGDRGRGQFF.

This clonotype was recorded a few times. This sequence joins TRBV19 and TRBJ1-1; 8 bases are shared with TRBD1. V was pared by 3 bases and J by 9 bases, with 12 bases of the junction left unmatched. The CDR3 has 15 amino acids. Germline CDR1 LNHDA, CDR2 SQIVND (reference sequence). The CDR3 nucleotides are TGTGCCAGTAGTATTTTGCAAACCGGGACAGGAAAAGCTTTCTTT. Amino acid sequence: CASSILQTGTGKAFF.

This clonotype was detected ten times or more. V and J are TRBV28 and TRBJ1-6; TRBD1 might be the D (6 bases). There are 14 residues in the CDR3. Germline values: CDR1 MDHEN, CDR2 SYDVKM. The V gene lost 3 bases and the J gene lost 10 bases, with 13 bases spanning the gap. CDR3 in amino acids: CASSFYRASSPLHF. The CDR3 bases are TGTGCCAGCAGTTTTTACAGGGCTAGCTCACCCCTCCACTTT. Full variable domain (remainder filled in from reference TRBV28 and TRBJ1-6): DVKVTQSSRYLVKRTGEKVFLECVQDMDHENMFWYRQDPGLGLRLIYFSYDVKMKEKGDIPEGYSVSREKKERFSLILESASTNQTSMYLCASSFYRASSPLHFGNGTRLTVT.

This clonotype was seen only a few times. V gene TRBV5-1 combines with J gene TRBJ1-2; TRBD1 aligns across 7 bases. Trimming cost V 2 bases and J 6 bases; bases outside gene matches: 7. This CDR3 has 14 amino acids. Germline CDR1 reads SGHRS; CDR2 reads YFSETQ. The CDR3 reads CASSLPTGTDGYTF. The CDR3 region has the DNA TGCGCCAGCAGCTTACCGACAGGGACAGATGGCTACACCTTC. The full variable domain, with the rest looked up from reference TRBV5-1 and TRBJ1-2, is KAGVTQTPRYLIKTRGQQVTLSCSPISGHRSVSWYQQTPGQGLQFLFEYFSETQRNKGNFPGRFSGRQFSNSRSEMNVSTLELGDSALYLCASSLPTGTDGYTFGSGTRLTVV.

Concerning this clonotype: A much larger clonotype is one base distant, so this may be a read error. V is TRBV15 and J is TRBJ2-7, with TRBD1 identical over 10 bases. Germline CDR1 reads LNHNV; CDR2 reads YYDKDF (reference sequence). V trimming: 7 bases; J trimming: 7 bases; junction bases outside the gene matches: 10. The CDR3 totals 14 residues. CDR3 sequence: CATNIRQGAGEQYF. In nucleotides, the CDR3 is TGTGCCACCAACATCCGACAGGGGGCTGGGGAGCAGTACTTC.

This clonotype was recorded many times. The chain is built from TRBV20-1 and TRBJ2-1, with no clear D. Germline V gene sequence: CDR1 DFQATT, CDR2 SNEGSKA (reference sequence). This CDR3 spans 12 amino acids. V lost 3 bases and J lost 10, with 13 bases in between. The CDR3 spells CSASPPYGEQFF. CDR3 coding DNA: TGCAGTGCTAGCCCCCCATACGGGGAGCAGTTCTTC.